This entry lists 15 T cell receptor beta chains sequenced from one sample in a study of Graves' ophthalmopathy and Graves' hyperthyroidism. Investigators amplified TCR beta CDR3 regions from RNA transcripts. A first-round RT-PCR used HTBI primers, followed by a second-round multiplex PCR. TCRdb reprocessed the multiplex PCR reads with MiXCR, giving one entry per CDR3 protein. The repertoire has over 650,000 distinct CDR3 sequences, roughly 39% of them found once; the top ten carry under 3.5%. Sequenced sample: peripheral blood. These receptors originate from an adult man with Graves' ophthalmopathy.

This clonotype was seen at least ten times. This chain uses TRBV29-1 with TRBJ2-5, with D perhaps given as TRBD1 or TRBD2 (6 bases each). Per germline, CDR1 SQVTM and CDR2 ANQGSEA. The CDR3 spans 14 residues. V was shortened by 6 bases and J by 5 bases, with 19 bases between the two germline ends. CDR3 coding DNA: TGCAGCGTGCGGGACACCGAAGGTTGGGAGACCCAGTACTTC. It translates to CSVRDTEGWETQYF.

This clonotype was counted at least ten times. The chain has TRBV4-3 and TRBJ1-4; no reliable D call. The CDR3 runs 15 residues. The germline V gene encodes CDR1 LGHNA and CDR2 YSLEER. Trimming shortened V by 0 bases and J by 4 bases, and 9 bases separated the two germline ends. The CDR3 loop is CASSQEGGSNEKLFF. The DNA of the CDR3 is TGCGCCAGCAGCCAAGAAGGTGGCAGTAATGAAAAACTGTTTTTT.

This sequence joins TRBV12-3 or TRBV12-4 and TRBJ1-2; D is perhaps TRBD1 (6 bases). Trimming stripped 6 bases from V and 12 bases from J, with 14 bases between. The CDR3 loop spans 11 amino acids. In nucleotides, the CDR3 is TGTGCCAGCAGACCACAGGGTGCCGACACCTTC. Amino acids: CASRPQGADTF.

With regard to this clonotype: Given a much more abundant clone one base away, this may be a read error. The chain joins TRBV29-1 to TRBJ2-2; 12 bases are a match to TRBD2. The CDR3 is made up of 17 amino acids. In germline, CDR1 is SQVTM, CDR2 ANQGSEA. CDR3 coding DNA: TGCAGCGTTGAGGAAAGGTCTAGCGGGAGGGCCCCCGGGGAGCTGCTTTTT. Translated, it gives CSVEERSSGRAPGELLF.

The chain recombines TRBV2 with TRBJ1-2; D gene uncertain. Germline V CDR1 and CDR2: SNHLY, FYNNEI. The CDR3 is 15 amino acids. V lost 1 base, J lost 1 base, and 10 bases lay in between. CDR3 coding DNA: TGTGCCAGCAGTGAAGGAGGCAGCGTTAACTATGGCTACACCTTC. This translates into CASSEGGSVNYGYTF. The full variable domain, completed using reference TRBV2 and TRBJ1-2, is EPEVTQTPSHQVTQMGQEVILRCVPISNHLYFYWYRQILGQKVEFLVSFYNNEISEKSEIFDDQFSVERPDGSNFTLKIRSTKLEDSAMYFCASSEGGSVNYGYTFGSGTRLTVV.

With regard to this clonotype: Given the absence of the conserved phenylalanine or tryptophan at the CDR3 end, a read error is likely. This chain uses TRBV20-1 with TRBJ2-5; 9 positions match TRBD2. Trimming removed 3 bases from V and 1 base from J; junction bases left unmatched: 3. Germline CDR1 DFQATT, CDR2 SNEGSKA (reference sequence). The CDR3 sequence is 14 residues long. The CDR3 reads CSARGTSTQETQYC. The CDR3 bases are TGCAGTGCTAGGGGGACTAGCACCCAAGAGACCCAGTACTGC.

V and J are TRBV20-1 and TRBJ2-3; TRBD2 matches at 10 bases. The trim removed 3 bases at V and 5 bases at J, leaving 5 bases unmatched. Germline loops: CDR1 DFQATT, CDR2 SNEGSKA (reference sequence). There are 14 residues in the CDR3. CDR3 region: CSASLAGVLDTQYF. The CDR3 nucleotides are TGCAGTGCTAGCCTAGCGGGAGTTTTAGATACGCAGTATTTT.

With regard to this clonotype: Germline is not matched at one junction end, which may reflect a read error. The genes are TRBV10-3 and TRBJ1-5; D may be TRBD1 (6 bases). Looked up from germline, CDR1 is ENHRY and CDR2 is SYGVKD. The CDR3 totals 14 residues. The CDR3 DNA reads as TGTGCCAGCAGTGAACAAGGGGGGGACCAGCTCCAGCATTTT. Its protein is CASSEQGGDQLQHF.

This chain connects TRBV9 to TRBJ2-7; 9 bases agree with TRBD1. With V trimmed by 4 bases and J by 3 bases, 5 bases remained unmatched. In germline, CDR1 is SGDLS, CDR2 YYNGEE. CDR3 size: 14 residues. CDR3 region: CASSLGGQGYEQYV. CDR3 coding DNA: TGTGCCAGCAGCTTGGGGGGACAGGGCTACGAGCAGTACGTC.

This clonotype showed up just a few times. V gene TRBV18 combines with J gene TRBJ1-1, with D hard to call. Germline values: CDR1 KGHSH, CDR2 LQKENI. The CDR3 is 12 amino acids. Trimming removed 8 bases from V and 4 bases from J, with 11 bases in between. In DNA, the CDR3 is TGTGCCAGCACTAACATGAGCACTGAAGCTTTCTTT. This translates into CASTNMSTEAFF.

The V and J genes are TRBV5-6 and TRBJ1-4; D may be TRBD1 (5 bases). Germline assignment: CDR1 SGHDT and CDR2 YYEEEE. V was cut by 6 bases and J by 3 bases, with 15 bases left in between. The CDR3 covers 15 residues. CDR3 sequence reads: CASNPMGGANEKLFF. The CDR3 bases are TGTGCCAGCAACCCCATGGGGGGGGCTAATGAAAAACTGTTTTTT. The full variable domain, its missing parts supplied by reference TRBV5-6 and TRBJ1-4, is DAGVTQSPTHLIKTRGQQVTLRCSPKSGHDTVSWYQQALGQGPQFIFQYYEEEERQRGNFPDRFSGHQFPNYSSELNVNALLLGDSALYLCASNPMGGANEKLFFGSGTQLSVL.

This clonotype showed up many times. V is TRBV5-8 and J is TRBJ1-6; the D gene is possibly TRBD1 (6 bases). This CDR3 contains 12 residues. Trimming took off 4 bases at V and 10 bases at J, with 9 bases between the two ends. CDR1 and CDR2 from the germline V gene are SGHTS and YDEGEE. The DNA of the CDR3 is TGTGCCAGCAGCACAGGGAGCTCACCCCTCCACTTT. It is translated as CASSTGSSPLHF.

The V call is TRBV11-1, the J call TRBJ1-6, with 9 nucleotides matching TRBD1. The junction had 2 bases not matched to a gene; V was cut back by 5 bases and J by 3 bases. The CDR3 contains 15 residues. Germline V gene data show CDR1 as SGHAT and CDR2 as FQDESV (reference sequence). For the CDR3, the DNA is TGTGCCAGCAGCCAGACAGGGGGCTATAATTCACCCCTCCACTTT. Translated, it gives CASSQTGGYNSPLHF.

The CDR3 sequence: CASSPGAGNGTEAFF. The CDR3 DNA reads as TGTGCCAGCAGCCCCGGGGCAGGGAATGGCACTGAAGCTTTCTTT. The chain carries TRBV3-1 and TRBJ1-1; possibly TRBD1 for D (5 bases). The CDR3 runs to 15 residues. V lost 4 bases, J lost 4 bases, and 16 bases lay in between. Germline V gene lookup returns CDR1 LGHDT and CDR2 YNNKEL (reference sequence).

V and J are TRBV10-3 and TRBJ2-7, with D tentatively TRBD1 or TRBD2 (5 bases each). V was shortened by 10 bases and J by 3 bases, with 16 bases between the two germline ends. CDR3 length equals 13 residues. Germline CDR1 ENHRY, CDR2 SYGVKD. DNA of the CDR3: TGTGCCACTGGACGGGGCCAAAACTACGAGCAGTACTTC. The encoded protein is CATGRGQNYEQYF.